This TCR beta chain was recovered during a study of shared clonotypes between healthy human individuals. Study as a whole: Researchers assigned three CD4 naive, three CD4 memory, two CD8 naive and one CD8 memory plate to each donor.

This clone was detected a few times. No antigen is known for it. Study-level points and caveats: Incomplete sequencing of sorted subsets was indicated by rarefaction despite large depth. Memory subsets generally showed lower estimated richness than naive subsets. What limited the represented genetic and exposure-history diversity was the small number of donors.

TCRdb keeps only in-frame clones here, not all; method: immunoSEQ multiplex PCR. The sample holds hundreds of thousands of clones, about 90% seen once. Selected positively for CCR7 and CD45RO-negative, naive CD8 cells excluded terminally differentiated effector memory CD45RA+ cells. The CDR3 is 14 amino acids. The germline V and J ends were trimmed by 7 bases and 8 bases, with 17 bases remaining between them. Germline V gene lookup returns CDR1 MNHNS and CDR2 SASEGT. The receptor comes from a man aged 25-45 years in good health. The sample consisted of naive CD8+ T cells sorted from blood. V usage is TRBV6-1 and J usage is TRBJ1-4; D might be TRBD1 (5 bases). The CDR3: CASKDGATQEKLFF. The CDR3 bases are TGTGCCAGCAAGGACGGGGCCACCCAAGAAAAACTGTTTTTT.